The present T cell receptor (beta chain) was sequenced within a study of metastatic and nonmetastatic thyroid tumors (dated by TCRdb to the early 2020s). Study-wide context: The researchers compared repertoires between peripheral blood samples and tumor or nodule tissue samples from patients with malignant or benign thyroid disease. Findings and caveats that apply to the study as a whole: In both blood and tumor samples, TCR beta diversity was reported to be significantly higher in malignant tumors than in benign nodules.

CDR1 SGHTA and CDR2 FQGTGA were looked up in the germline V gene. CDR3 length: 17 amino acids, cysteine to phenylalanine. The kept DNA is CDR3 alone, 51 bases in frame from the first base. Notes on this clone: Its antigen remains unidentified. An end of the junction does not agree with germline; a read error may underlie this.

Receptors were amplified or captured by PCR. Instrument on record: Illumina HiSeq 4000. High-throughput sequencing was used to profile the CDR3 region of the TCR beta-chain in every patient. The authors' analysis ran thus. CDR3 differences across clinicopathological groups were used to build a classifier for discriminating distant-metastatic papillary thyroid cancer patients. The Shannon index was used to measure repertoire diversity, and the Morisita-Horn index was used to measure how similar tumor and blood repertoires were. The public reads were run again by TCRdb, first through fastp at Q25 and then through MiXCR, and only productive beta chains were kept. TCRdb, rather than the study authors, made the V and J calls. Present in this sample are about 52,000 clones, about 15% of which were seen just once. In total, the top ten clones hold under 3% of the sample. Before undergoing thyroid surgery, none of the patients had been given any kind of treatment. Patient clinical samples collected from about 2011 to 2019 were retrospectively analysed using T-cell receptor beta sequencing.

Sequencing was performed on blood. This receptor chain uses TRBV7-3 and TRBJ2-1; the junction holds 7 bases that match TRBD2. The clonotype comes from a female donor with papillary thyroid cancer or a benign thyroid nodule (not recorded which). Some clones in this sample may be carry-over from other donors' samples. DNA sequence: TGTGCCAGCAGCTTAAACCCTCCGGGACTAACGAGGAATGATCAGTTCTTC. Protein translation: CASSLNPPGLTRNDQFF.